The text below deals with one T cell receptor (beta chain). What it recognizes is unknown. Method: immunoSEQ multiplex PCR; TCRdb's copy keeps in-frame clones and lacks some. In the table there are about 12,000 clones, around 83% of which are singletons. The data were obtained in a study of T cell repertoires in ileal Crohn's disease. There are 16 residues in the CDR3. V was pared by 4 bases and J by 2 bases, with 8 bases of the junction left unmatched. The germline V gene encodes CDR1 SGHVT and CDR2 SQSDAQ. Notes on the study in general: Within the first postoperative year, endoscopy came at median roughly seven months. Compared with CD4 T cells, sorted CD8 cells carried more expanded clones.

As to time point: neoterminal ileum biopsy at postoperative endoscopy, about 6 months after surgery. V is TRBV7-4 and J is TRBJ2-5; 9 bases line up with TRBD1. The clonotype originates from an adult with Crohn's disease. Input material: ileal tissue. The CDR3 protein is CASSSARDREQETQYF. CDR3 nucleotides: TGTGCCAGCAGCTCAGCGCGGGACAGGGAACAAGAGACCCAGTACTTC.